This TCR beta chain was documented in a study of blood T cell repertoires in COVID-19. Whole-study context: PBMCs, B-cell-depleted T cells, or T cells were the source of the cDNA or gDNA that made up the material.

In the authors' workflow: Quantification of nucleated cells was approximated via reference gene primer amplification. Only in-frame clones appear in the TCRdb table, and some are missing; sequencing was by immunoSEQ multiplex PCR. V, J and clone size derive from that table, while D and trimming were established from the DNA sequence. The sample has approximately 110,000 clones, roughly four fifths seen once. V dropped 5 bases and J dropped 10 bases, with 9 bases sitting between them. The CDR3 consists of 12 residues. CDR1 and CDR2 from the germline V gene are SGHTA and FQGNSA. The material sequenced was peripheral blood. This sequence was found in a man aged 70-80 years with acute or convalescent COVID-19. The rearrangement links TRBV7-2 to TRBJ1-6; D unresolved. The CDR3 here is CASSRWESPLHF. The CDR3 bases are TGTGCCAGCAGCCGTTGGGAGTCACCCCTCCACTTT.